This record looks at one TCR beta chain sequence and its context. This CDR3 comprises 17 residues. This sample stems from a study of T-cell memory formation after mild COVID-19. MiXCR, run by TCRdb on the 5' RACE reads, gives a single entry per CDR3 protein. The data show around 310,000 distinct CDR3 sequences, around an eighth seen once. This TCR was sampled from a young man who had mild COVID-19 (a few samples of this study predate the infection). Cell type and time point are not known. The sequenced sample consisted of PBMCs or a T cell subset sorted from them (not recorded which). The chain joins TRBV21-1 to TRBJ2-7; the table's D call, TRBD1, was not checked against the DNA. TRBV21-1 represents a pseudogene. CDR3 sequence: CASSKTRFKGPPYEQYF. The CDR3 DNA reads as TGTGCCAGCAGCAAAACAAGATTCAAGGGTCCCCCCTACGAGCAGTACTTC.